This paragraph covers one T cell receptor (beta chain) sequence. The antigen is not known. TCRdb's table, derived via immunoSEQ multiplex PCR, lists solely in-frame clones and lacks some. The sample table includes about 140,000 clones. This entry is derived from a study of T cell responses to AZD1222 COVID-19 vaccine. Overall study findings and caveats: Spike-specific TCR breadth rose after two AZD1222 doses, and depth rose as well.

This CDR3 has 14 amino acids. Germline loops: CDR1 GTSNPN, CDR2 SVGIG (reference sequence). The V and J ends lost 5 bases and 2 bases respectively, with 15 bases between them. This sequence originates from an adult in good health. What was sequenced was peripheral blood. The rearrangement links TRBV30 to TRBJ1-1, with D possibly being TRBD1 (6 bases). CDR3 DNA sequence: TGTGCCTGGGCAACGCAACAGGGAAACACTGAAGCTTTCTTT. Translation gives CAWATQQGNTEAFF.